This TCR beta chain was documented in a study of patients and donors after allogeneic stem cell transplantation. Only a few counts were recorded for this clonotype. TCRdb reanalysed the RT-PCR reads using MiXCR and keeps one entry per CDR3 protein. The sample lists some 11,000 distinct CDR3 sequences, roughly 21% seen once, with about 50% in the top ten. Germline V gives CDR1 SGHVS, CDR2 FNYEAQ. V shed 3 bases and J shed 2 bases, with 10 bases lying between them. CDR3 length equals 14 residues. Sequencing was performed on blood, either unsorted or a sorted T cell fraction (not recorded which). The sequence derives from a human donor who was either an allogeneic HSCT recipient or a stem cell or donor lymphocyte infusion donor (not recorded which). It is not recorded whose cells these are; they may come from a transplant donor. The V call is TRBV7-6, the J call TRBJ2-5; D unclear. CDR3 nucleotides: TGTGCCAGCAGCTTCTCAGACTTACAAGAGACCCAGTACTTC. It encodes CASSFSDLQETQYF. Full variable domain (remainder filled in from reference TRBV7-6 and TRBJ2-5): GAGVSQSPRYKVTKRGQDVALRCDPISGHVSLYWYRQALGQGPEFLTYFNYEAQQDKSGLPNDRFSAERPEGSISTLTIQRTEQRDSAMYRCASSFSDLQETQYFGPGTRLLVL.